One and the same sample provided the 8 T cell receptor beta chains below, sequenced in a study of response to subunit inactivated influenza vaccine. TCRdb re-derived calls from the RT-PCR reads in MiXCR, one entry per CDR3 protein. Of about half a million distinct CDR3 sequences listed, 9.5% to 13% are singletons. The sample consisted of PBMCs from blood, taken 40 to 50 days after vaccination. These receptor sequences come from a man aged 50 or older who received an inactivated influenza vaccine.

Concerning this clonotype: A much bigger clone sits one base away, suggesting this may be a read error. V gene TRBV10-3 combines with J gene TRBJ2-7, with a tentative D call TRBD1 (6 bases). The CDR3 has 13 amino acids. Germline CDR1 and CDR2: ENHRY and SYGVKD. The CDR3 DNA follows: TGTGCCAACAGTGACTCCGGACAGTCGGAGCAGTACTTC. Its protein product is CANSDSGQSEQYF.

This clonotype was seen a handful of times. This sequence joins TRBV20-1 and TRBJ2-3, with D maybe TRBD1 (5 bases). This CDR3 spans 15 amino acids. The V gene's germline CDR1 is DFQATT and CDR2 SNEGSKA (reference sequence). V dropped 0 bases and J dropped 5 bases, with 15 bases sitting between them. CDR3 protein: CSARDLLSQGDTQYF. CDR3 sequence (DNA): TGCAGTGCTAGAGATTTACTCTCCCAGGGAGATACGCAGTATTTT.

The chain carries TRBV6-1 and TRBJ1-1; D is perhaps TRBD1 (6 bases). The germline V and J ends were trimmed by 5 bases and 0 bases, with 19 bases remaining between them. The CDR3 runs 17 residues. Germline V CDR1 and CDR2: MNHNS, SASEGT. The CDR3 DNA follows: TGTGCCAGCAGTAAAACCGGGACACTAATAATGAACACTGAAGCTTTCTTT. Residues: CASSKTGTLIMNTEAFF.

This rearrangement joins TRBV18 to TRBJ2-2; the match to TRBD1 covers 8 bases. The CDR3 spans 16 residues. Germline-derived CDR1 and CDR2 are KGHSH and LQKENI. The junction had 6 bases not matched to a gene; V was cut back by 2 bases and J by 4 bases. The chain's CDR3 is CASSPSPGQGTGELFF. CDR3 nucleotides: TGTGCCAGCTCACCATCCCCAGGACAGGGCACCGGGGAGCTGTTTTTT.

Comment on this clonotype: Being one base from a much bigger clone, this may be a read error. The chain employs TRBV10-3 and TRBJ1-5; D unresolved. The V and J ends lost 1 base and 0 bases respectively, with 4 bases between them. The CDR3 runs 14 residues. Germline V gives CDR1 ENHRY, CDR2 SYGVKD. CDR3 sequence reads: CAISELLSNQPQHF. The CDR3 DNA follows: TGTGCCATCAGTGAGTTGCTTAGCAATCAGCCCCAGCATTTT.

This clonotype turned up a few times. The chain recombines TRBV12-3 or TRBV12-4 with TRBJ1-1, with D tentatively TRBD1 (5 bases). This CDR3 has 14 amino acids. Trimming took off 5 bases at V and 8 bases at J, with 18 bases between the two ends. CDR3 residues: CASSVGLPTREAFF. The CDR3 DNA reads as TGTGCCAGCAGTGTGGGACTTCCTACCCGGGAAGCTTTCTTT.

This clonotype has ten or more counts. This chain joins TRBV10-3 and TRBJ2-1; TRBD1 matches 9 bases. The CDR3 has 14 amino acids. Germline CDR1 and CDR2: ENHRY and SYGVKD. The V gene end was trimmed by 4 bases and the J gene end by 8 bases; junction bases not matched to a gene: 6. CDR3 sequence: CAISGGTGSDEQFF. For the CDR3, the DNA is TGTGCCATCAGTGGAGGGACAGGGTCGGATGAGCAGTTCTTC.

Turning to this clonotype: A much larger clone is a single base away; this may be a read error. The chain carries TRBV7-9 and TRBJ2-7, with D uncertain. CDR1 and CDR2 (germline): SEHNR, FQNEAQ (reference sequence). The length of the CDR3 is 16 residues. The CDR3 sequence: CASSPEPLSSSCEQYF. The CDR3 bases are TGTGCCAGCAGCCCCGAACCGTTGTCTTCCTCCTGCGAGCAGTACTTC.